The 5 T cell receptor beta chains listed next were all sequenced from one sample in a study of OX40 agonist ivuxolimab in advanced cancers. Library construction relied on the immunoSEQ multiplex PCR assay. TCRdb retrieved this table from immuneACCESS and kept in-frame rearrangements only. Not all clones are present; in checked studies, unresolved V genes account for under half, and no reason is known for the remainder. Across this sample there are about 70,000 clones, with around 80% seen only once. The top ten clonotypes cover roughly 6.3% of the sample. Specimen: CD4+ or CD8+ T cells sorted from blood, collected in a trial of the OX40 agonist ivuxolimab. All receptors come from an adult with an advanced solid tumor such as melanoma, head and neck, liver or kidney cancer.

The chain uses TRBV30 and TRBJ2-3; 9 bases fit TRBD1. This CDR3 comprises 13 residues. Trimming at V came to 3 bases and at J to 6 bases, leaving 4 bases not matched to a gene. The germline V gene has CDR1 GTSNPN and CDR2 SVGIG (reference sequence). In DNA form, the CDR3 reads TGTGCCTGGAGCCCCGACAGGGGGGATACGCAGTATTTT. It translates to CAWSPDRGDTQYF.

V gene TRBV19 combines with J gene TRBJ2-7, with D maybe TRBD2 (6 bases). Germline V gene lookup returns CDR1 LNHDA and CDR2 SQIVND (reference sequence). CDR3 size: 14 residues. V was pared by 7 bases and J by 0 bases, with 13 bases between. This CDR3 reads CASIARRASYEQYV. In DNA, the CDR3 is TGTGCCAGTATAGCAAGGAGGGCCTCCTACGAGCAGTACGTC.

This chain uses TRBV5-6 with TRBJ2-7, with D maybe TRBD1 (5 bases). Looked up from germline, CDR1 is SGHDT and CDR2 is YYEEEE. This CDR3 region has 14 residues. Trimming took off 3 bases at V and 6 bases at J, with 16 bases between the two ends. CDR3 sequence (DNA): TGTGCCAGCAGCTCCCTTCCCGGCAGGGCCGAGCAGTACGTC. Translation: CASSSLPGRAEQYV.

This chain uses TRBV6-6 with TRBJ1-1, with D tentatively TRBD1 (5 bases). The germline CDR1 and CDR2 sequences are MNHNY and SVGAGI (reference sequence). The germline V and J ends were trimmed by 4 bases and 3 bases, with 9 bases remaining between them. This CDR3 contains 13 residues. The CDR3 coding sequence is TGTGCCAGCAGTTTCCCCAGGGACACTGAAGCTTTCTTT. Protein: CASSFPRDTEAFF.

The chain employs TRBV7-9 and TRBJ1-3; D call uncertain. The CDR3 is made up of 16 amino acids. V was cut by 1 base and J by 0 bases, with 10 bases left in between. Germline V gene sequence: CDR1 SEHNR, CDR2 FQNEAQ (reference sequence). The CDR3 is CASSLERGFSGNTIYF. The DNA for the CDR3 is TGTGCCAGCAGCTTAGAGCGGGGATTCTCTGGAAACACCATATATTTT. Using reference TRBV7-9 and TRBJ1-3 for the parts outside the CDR3, the full variable domain is DTGVSQNPRHKITKRGQNVTFRCDPISEHNRLYWYRQTLGQGPEFLTYFQNEAQLEKSRLLSDRFSAERPKGSFSTLEIQRTEQGDSAMYLCASSLERGFSGNTIYFGEGSWLTVV.